The 28 T cell receptor beta chains below come from one sample, sequenced in a study of T cell responses to AZD1222 COVID-19 vaccine. The table came from immunoSEQ multiplex PCR; TCRdb's copy has only in-frame clones and leaves some out. The sample comprises roughly 150,000 clones, about 88% of which are singletons, and 4.5% to 6.5% rests with the top ten. The starting material was peripheral blood, obtained on day 0 of AZD1222 vaccination. Source of these receptors: an adult in good health.

The chain is built from TRBV25-1 and TRBJ1-6; 11 nucleotides match TRBD1. Germline values: CDR1 MGHDK, CDR2 SYGVNS. Germline trimming cut 8 bases from V and 7 bases from J; bases unmatched to any gene: 4. The CDR3 consists of 14 residues. CDR3 nucleotide sequence: TGTGCCAGCGGCTGGACAGGGGGCAATTCACCCCTCCACTTT. Translating gives CASGWTGGNSPLHF.

In the case of this clone: Other DNA sequences within the sample encode an identical CDR3. The chain has TRBV6-1 and TRBJ1-6; possibly TRBD1 for D (5 bases). V lost 0 bases and J lost 7, with 16 bases in between. Germline CDR1 is MNHNS and CDR2 is SASEGT. The CDR3 is made up of 17 amino acids. The CDR3 protein is CASSEALRGFGNSPLHF. CDR3 nucleotides: TGTGCCAGCAGTGAAGCGTTAAGGGGTTTCGGCAATTCACCCCTCCACTTT.

The chain carries TRBV28 and TRBJ1-2; D gene uncertain. Trimming cost V 2 bases and J 4 bases, with 8 bases left between them. Germline lookup yields CDR1 MDHEN and CDR2 SYDVKM. This CDR3 is built from 13 residues. The CDR3 reads CASSLVRVYGYTF. CDR3 sequence (DNA): TGTGCCAGCAGTTTAGTGAGGGTCTATGGCTACACCTTC.

The chain uses TRBV15 and TRBJ1-2; D is unclear. Germline CDR1 is LNHNV and CDR2 is YYDKDF (reference sequence). Trimming took off 5 bases at V and 4 bases at J, with 14 bases between the two ends. The CDR3 loop spans 14 amino acids. For the CDR3, the DNA is TGTGCCACCAGCCTGGGAAGGGCGGGCTATGGCTACACCTTC. It specifies CATSLGRAGYGYTF.

This chain joins TRBV4-1 and TRBJ1-5, with 8 bases lining up with TRBD1. Germline assignment: CDR1 MGHRA and CDR2 YSYEKL. This CDR3 spans 15 amino acids. V trimming: 1 base; J trimming: 9 bases; junction bases outside the gene matches: 8. The CDR3 DNA follows: TGCGCCAGCAGCCAAGTGGGGACAGGTATGAGGCCCCAGCATTTT. This gives the protein CASSQVGTGMRPQHF.

This chain joins TRBV7-2 and TRBJ2-5, with TRBD2 matching 7 bases. The CDR3 totals 14 residues. V trimming: 5 bases; J trimming: 5 bases; junction bases outside the gene matches: 8. Germline loops: CDR1 SGHTA, CDR2 FQGNSA. In nucleotides, the CDR3 is TGTGCCAGCAGCGGTCGTTGGGGAGGGGAGACCCAGTACTTC. Residues: CASSGRWGGETQYF.

The genes are TRBV28 and TRBJ1-5, with 8 bases aligning to TRBD1. V gave up 7 bases and J gave up 0 bases; unmatched junction bases: 11. The length of the CDR3 is 17 residues. The germline V gene encodes CDR1 MDHEN and CDR2 SYDVKM. In DNA form, the CDR3 reads TGTGCCAGCAAAACAGGGGGATTCGCTTATAGCAATCAGCCCCAGCATTTT. Translation gives CASKTGGFAYSNQPQHF. Full variable domain (rest looked up from reference TRBV28 and TRBJ1-5): DVKVTQSSRYLVKRTGEKVFLECVQDMDHENMFWYRQDPGLGLRLIYFSYDVKMKEKGDIPEGYSVSREKKERFSLILESASTNQTSMYLCASKTGGFAYSNQPQHFGDGTRLSIL.

The rearrangement uses TRBV5-1 and TRBJ1-1, with D perhaps matching TRBD1 (5 bases). This CDR3 is 14 amino acids long. With 4 bases removed from V and 6 bases from J, the gap between germline ends came to 16 bases. Germline V gene sequence: CDR1 SGHRS, CDR2 YFSETQ. The CDR3: CASSPLPGEAEAFF. CDR3 bases: TGCGCCAGCAGCCCCTTACCGGGGGAGGCTGAAGCTTTCTTT.

This chain connects TRBV29-1 to TRBJ2-5; 7 bases align to TRBD2. Germline CDR1 is SQVTM and CDR2 is ANQGSEA. V gave up 5 bases and J gave up 9 bases; unmatched junction bases: 18. The CDR3 consists of 15 residues. DNA of the CDR3: TGCAGCGTTCCAAACTATATGGGACCTCGGGGGGCCCAGTACTTC. Its protein is CSVPNYMGPRGAQYF.

The chain has TRBV7-3 and TRBJ2-3; 11 bases are shared with TRBD2. In germline, CDR1 is SGHTA, CDR2 FQGTGA. V lost 5 bases, J lost 5 bases, and 3 bases stayed unmatched. The CDR3 consists of 14 residues. CDR3 in amino acids: CASSLGTSGDTQYF. In nucleotides, the CDR3 is TGTGCCAGCAGCCTCGGGACTAGCGGAGATACGCAGTATTTT.

This clone was picked up a small number of times. The chain has TRBV29-1 and TRBJ1-1, with D unclear. The CDR3 has 11 residues. V lost 6 bases, J lost 1 base, and 6 bases lay in between. Germline CDR1 is SQVTM and CDR2 is ANQGSEA. CDR3 DNA: TGCAGCGTGTGGAAGAACACTGAAGCTTTCTTT. It codes for CSVWKNTEAFF.

The chain has TRBV28 and TRBJ2-1, with 7 bases lining up with TRBD2. From germline, CDR1 is MDHEN and CDR2 SYDVKM. The CDR3 totals 15 residues. With V trimmed by 5 bases and J by 4 bases, 8 bases remained unmatched. The CDR3 region is CASSPRGGTYNEQFF. CDR3 DNA: TGTGCCAGCAGTCCCCGGGGAGGGACTTACAATGAGCAGTTCTTC.

The rearrangement links TRBV6-2 or TRBV6-3 to TRBJ2-3, with no clear D. Germline V gene sequence: CDR1 MNHEY, CDR2 SVGEGT. This CDR3 contains 14 residues. Deletions cut 1 base from V and 0 bases from J, with 5 bases between. CDR3 in amino acids: CASSYYGSTDTQYF. In DNA, the CDR3 is TGTGCCAGCAGTTACTACGGGAGCACAGATACGCAGTATTTT.

J is TRBJ1-1 and V is TRBV11-2, with TRBD1 as a possible D gene (6 bases). The V gene lost 0 bases and the J gene lost 6 bases, with 14 bases spanning the gap. The CDR3 is 15 amino acids. Germline V gene data show CDR1 as SGHAT and CDR2 as FQNNGV. The DNA for the CDR3 is TGTGCCAGCAGCTTAGAACCAGGGGTTGGGGCTGAAGCTTTCTTT. Translation: CASSLEPGVGAEAFF.

The V and J genes are TRBV7-8 and TRBJ1-3; D uncertain. V lost 1 base, J lost 0 bases, and 10 bases lay in between. The CDR3 extends over 16 amino acids. From germline, CDR1 is SGHVS and CDR2 FQNEAQ. The CDR3 loop reads CASSLERAISGNTIYF. CDR3 bases: TGTGCCAGCAGCTTAGAAAGGGCTATCTCTGGAAACACCATATATTTT.

CDR3 bases: TGTGCCAGCTCACCGGGGGGGTCCCACCTTCTCCCCAATGGCTACACCTTC. This sequence encodes CASSPGGSHLLPNGYTF. The J gene is TRBJ1-2, the V gene TRBV18, with D possibly matching TRBD1 (5 bases). CDR1 and CDR2 (germline): KGHSH, LQKENI. The CDR3 is made up of 17 amino acids. Trimming cost V 3 bases and J 6 bases, with 23 bases left between them.

V gene TRBV30 combines with J gene TRBJ1-3; the D is unclear. Per germline, CDR1 GTSNPN and CDR2 SVGIG (reference sequence). V was pared by 5 bases and J by 0 bases, with 5 bases between. This CDR3 spans 12 amino acids. CDR3 sequence reads: CAWATSGNTIYF. The CDR3 DNA reads TGTGCCTGGGCTACCTCTGGAAACACCATATATTTT.

V gene TRBV12-5 combines with J gene TRBJ2-1; 11 bases map to TRBD2. Germline assignment: CDR1 LGHNT and CDR2 FRNRAP. The CDR3 sequence is 15 residues long. Trimming took 6 bases from V and 4 from J; bases not matched to a gene: 5. CDR3 residues: CASGPGLAEYNEQFF. In nucleotides, the CDR3 is TGTGCTAGTGGGCCGGGACTAGCGGAATACAATGAGCAGTTCTTC. The full variable domain, its missing parts supplied by reference TRBV12-5 and TRBJ2-1, is DARVTQTPRHKVTEMGQEVTMRCQPILGHNTVFWYRQTMMQGLELLAYFRNRAPLDDSGMPKDRFSAEMPDATLATLKIQPSEPRDSAVYFCASGPGLAEYNEQFFGPGTRLTVL.

The rearrangement joins TRBV9 to TRBJ2-7, with 10 bases fitting TRBD1. J gave up 6 bases and V 2 bases, and 5 bases lay outside the gene matches. The V gene's germline CDR1 is SGDLS and CDR2 YYNGEE. CDR3 length: 14 amino acids. The CDR3 loop is CASSVLDRGGEQYF. The CDR3 DNA is TGTGCCAGCAGCGTTCTGGACAGGGGGGGCGAGCAGTACTTC.

This clone has just one count. The V and J genes are TRBV20-1 and TRBJ2-5; D gene unclear. The CDR3 extends over 13 amino acids. CDR1 DFQATT and CDR2 SNEGSKA come from the germline V gene (reference sequence). V dropped 3 bases and J dropped 5 bases, with 13 bases sitting between them. The chain's CDR3 is CSASDARHETQYF. The CDR3 region has the DNA TGCAGTGCTAGTGACGCTAGACACGAGACCCAGTACTTC.

The chain uses TRBV7-3 and TRBJ2-1; D is uncertain. V was pared by 4 bases and J by 9 bases, with 19 bases between. Germline V gene sequence: CDR1 SGHTA, CDR2 FQGTGA. The CDR3 loop spans 15 amino acids. The CDR3: CASSSSLSRYGEQFF. The CDR3 DNA reads TGTGCCAGCAGCTCTTCTCTAAGCCGGTATGGTGAGCAGTTCTTC.

This chain uses TRBV4-3 with TRBJ1-2, with TRBD1 identical over 7 bases. This CDR3 is 15 amino acids long. The V gene end was trimmed by 3 bases and the J gene end by 4 bases; junction bases not matched to a gene: 8. Germline V gene lookup returns CDR1 LGHNA and CDR2 YSLEER. Written as DNA, the CDR3 is TGCGCCAGCAGCCAGTCCGGGACAGCCTTCTATGGCTACACCTTC. The encoded protein is CASSQSGTAFYGYTF.

In its sample, this clone was seen a few times. J is TRBJ2-3 and V is TRBV29-1; 10 nucleotides agree with TRBD2. Germline loops: CDR1 SQVTM, CDR2 ANQGSEA. This CDR3 comprises 14 residues. Trimming removed 6 bases from V and 7 bases from J; junction bases left unmatched: 10. The CDR3 region is CSVLGLAGVYTQYF. CDR3 nucleotide sequence: TGCAGCGTCTTGGGGCTAGCGGGAGTTTATACGCAGTATTTT.

The V gene is TRBV7-3, the J gene TRBJ2-7; 7 bases are shared with TRBD2. V lost 1 base and J lost 4; bases outside the gene matches: 4. The CDR3 loop spans 14 amino acids. Germline assignment: CDR1 SGHTA and CDR2 FQGTGA. In DNA form, the CDR3 reads TGTGCCAGCAGCTTAAAAGCGGGAAATTACGAGCAGTACTTC. This gives the protein CASSLKAGNYEQYF.

The CDR3 region has the DNA TGTGCCAGCAGCCCCGCCGGGGGAGCCCAGGTCCATGAGCAGTTCTTC. Its translation is CASSPAGGAQVHEQFF. The V and J genes are TRBV7-3 and TRBJ2-1, with TRBD2 as a possible D gene (6 bases). This CDR3 is 16 amino acids long. Per germline, CDR1 SGHTA and CDR2 FQGTGA. V was shortened by 5 bases and J by 8 bases, with 22 bases between the two germline ends.

The V call is TRBV18, the J call TRBJ2-5; D unresolved. The CDR3 has 15 amino acids. Germline values: CDR1 KGHSH, CDR2 LQKENI. Trimming removed 3 bases from V and 4 bases from J, with 15 bases in between. CDR3 nucleotides: TGTGCCAGCTCACCGGGTCTCCCCAGTGTAGAGACCCAGTACTTC. It translates to CASSPGLPSVETQYF. The full variable domain, in which reference TRBV18 and TRBJ2-5 provide the parts outside the CDR3, is NAGVMQNPRHLVRRRGQEARLRCSPMKGHSHVYWYRQLPEEGLKFMVYLQKENIIDESGMPKERFSAEFPKEGPSILRIQQVVRGDSAAYFCASSPGLPSVETQYFGPGTRLLVL.

The J gene is TRBJ1-2, the V gene TRBV4-3, with TRBD1 as a possible D gene (5 bases). CDR1 and CDR2 (germline): LGHNA, YSLEER. The CDR3 spans 15 residues. V was shortened by 5 bases and J by 0 bases, with 13 bases between the two germline ends. Written as DNA, the CDR3 is TGCGCCAGCAGCTCGGGGCGGCCGACTAACTATGGCTACACCTTC. This sequence encodes CASSSGRPTNYGYTF.

The chain uses TRBV6-2 or TRBV6-3 and TRBJ1-1; D call uncertain. The CDR3 totals 13 residues. V dropped 0 bases and J dropped 11 bases, with 13 bases sitting between them. CDR1 is MNHEY, CDR2 SVGEGT, per germline. The CDR3 here is CASSYSAPPGAFF. CDR3 in DNA: TGTGCCAGCAGTTACTCTGCCCCCCCGGGGGCTTTCTTT.